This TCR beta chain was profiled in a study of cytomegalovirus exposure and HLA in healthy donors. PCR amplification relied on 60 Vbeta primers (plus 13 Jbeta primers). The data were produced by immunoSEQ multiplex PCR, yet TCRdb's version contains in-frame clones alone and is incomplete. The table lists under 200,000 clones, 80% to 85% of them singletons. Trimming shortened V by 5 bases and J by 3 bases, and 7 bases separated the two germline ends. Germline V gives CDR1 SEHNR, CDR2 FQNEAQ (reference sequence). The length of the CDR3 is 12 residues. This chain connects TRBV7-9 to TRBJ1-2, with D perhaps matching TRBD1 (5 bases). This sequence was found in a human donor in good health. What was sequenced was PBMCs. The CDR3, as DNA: TGTGCCAGCAGCCAAGGGGACTATGGCTACACCTTC. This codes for CASSQGDYGYTF.